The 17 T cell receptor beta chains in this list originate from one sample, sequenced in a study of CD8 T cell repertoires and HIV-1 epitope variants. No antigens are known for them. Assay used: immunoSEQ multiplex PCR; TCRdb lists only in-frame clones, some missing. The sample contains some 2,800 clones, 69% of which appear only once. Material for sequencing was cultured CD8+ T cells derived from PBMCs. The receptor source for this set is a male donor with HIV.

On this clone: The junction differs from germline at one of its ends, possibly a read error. CDR3 residues: CATQSTTTANSGASVLTF. Here the CDR3 DNA reads TGTGCCACCCAATCCACAACTACTGCGAACTCTGGGGCCAGCGTCCTGACTTTC. The chain combines TRBV27 with TRBJ2-6; perhaps TRBD1 as D (5 bases). In germline, CDR1 is MNHEY, CDR2 SMNVEV (reference sequence). CDR3 length: 18 amino acids.

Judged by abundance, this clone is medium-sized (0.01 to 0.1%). CDR3 loop: CASSDSTVTYEQYF. As DNA, the CDR3 is TGTGCCAGCAGCGACTCGACAGTTACCTACGAGCAGTACTTC. The chain uses TRBV5-6 and TRBJ2-7; TRBD1 might be the D (5 bases). CDR1 SGHDT and CDR2 YYEEEE come from the germline V gene. Trimming took off 4 bases at V and 2 bases at J, with 13 bases between the two ends. The CDR3 has 14 residues.

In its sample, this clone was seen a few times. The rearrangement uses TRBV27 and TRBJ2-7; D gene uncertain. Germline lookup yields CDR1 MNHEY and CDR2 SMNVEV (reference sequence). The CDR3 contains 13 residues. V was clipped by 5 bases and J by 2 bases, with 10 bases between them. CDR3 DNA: TGTGCCAGCAGTCCCGCCCGAACCTACGAGCAGTACTTC. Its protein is CASSPARTYEQYF.

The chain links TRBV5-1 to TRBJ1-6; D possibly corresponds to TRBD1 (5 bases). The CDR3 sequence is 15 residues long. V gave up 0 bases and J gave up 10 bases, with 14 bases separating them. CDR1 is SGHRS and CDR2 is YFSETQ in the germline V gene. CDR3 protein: CASSLDGRETSPLHF. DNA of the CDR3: TGCGCCAGCAGCTTGGATGGCAGGGAAACCTCACCCCTCCACTTT.

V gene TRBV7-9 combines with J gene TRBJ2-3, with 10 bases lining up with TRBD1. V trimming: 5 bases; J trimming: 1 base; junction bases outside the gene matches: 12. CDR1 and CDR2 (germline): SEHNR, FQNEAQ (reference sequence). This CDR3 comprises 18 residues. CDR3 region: CASSILPGQGMGTDTQYF. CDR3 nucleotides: TGTGCCAGCAGCATCCTTCCGGGACAGGGGATGGGCACAGATACGCAGTATTTT.

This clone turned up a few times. This CDR3 reads CASSLQGGETQYF. Written as DNA, the CDR3 is TGTGCCAGCAGTTTACAGGGAGGAGAGACCCAGTACTTC. The chain is built from TRBV5-4 and TRBJ2-5, with D perhaps TRBD1 or TRBD2 (6 bases each). Germline V gene sequence: CDR1 SGHNT, CDR2 YYREEE (reference sequence). Trimming removed 5 bases at V and 4 bases at J, with 12 bases between. The CDR3 contains 13 residues. The full variable domain, in which reference TRBV5-4 and TRBJ2-5 provide the parts outside the CDR3, is ETGVTQSPTHLIKTRGQQVTLRCSSQSGHNTVSWYQQALGQGPQFIFQYYREEENGRGNFPPRFSGLQFPNYSSELNVNALELDDSALYLCASSLQGGETQYFGPGTRLLVL.

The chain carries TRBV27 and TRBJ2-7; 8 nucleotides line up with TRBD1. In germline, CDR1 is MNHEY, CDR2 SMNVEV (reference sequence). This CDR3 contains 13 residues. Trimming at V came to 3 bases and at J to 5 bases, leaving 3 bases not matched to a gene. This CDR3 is CASSLTGDDEQYF. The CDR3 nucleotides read TGTGCCAGCAGTTTGACAGGGGACGACGAGCAGTACTTC.

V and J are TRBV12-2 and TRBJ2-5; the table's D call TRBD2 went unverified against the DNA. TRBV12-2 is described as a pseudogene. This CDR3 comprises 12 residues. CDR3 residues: CAGAGDQKTQYF. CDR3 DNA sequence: TGTGCGGGGGCGGGAGACCAGAAGACCCAGTACTTC.

CDR3 amino acids: CASSQDWEEGNEQFF. The CDR3, as DNA: TGCGCCAGCAGCCAAGATTGGGAGGAGGGCAATGAGCAGTTCTTC. The V gene is TRBV4-3, the J gene TRBJ2-1, with a tentative D call TRBD2 (6 bases). This CDR3 region has 15 residues. CDR1 LGHNA and CDR2 YSLEER come from the germline V gene. Deletions cut 0 bases from V and 6 bases from J, with 12 bases between.

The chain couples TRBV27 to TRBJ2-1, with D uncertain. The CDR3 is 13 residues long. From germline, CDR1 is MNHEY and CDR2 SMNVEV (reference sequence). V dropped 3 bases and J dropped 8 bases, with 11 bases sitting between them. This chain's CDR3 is CASSFLVSDEQFF. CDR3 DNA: TGTGCCAGCAGTTTTTTAGTCTCAGATGAGCAGTTCTTC.

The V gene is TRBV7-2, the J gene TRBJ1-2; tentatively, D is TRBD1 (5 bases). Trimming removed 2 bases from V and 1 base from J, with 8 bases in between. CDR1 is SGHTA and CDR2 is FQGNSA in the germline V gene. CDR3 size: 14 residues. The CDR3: CASSLPGVNYGYTF. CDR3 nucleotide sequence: TGTGCCAGCAGCTTACCGGGGGTTAACTATGGCTACACCTTC. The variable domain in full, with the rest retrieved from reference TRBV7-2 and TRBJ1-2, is GAGVSQSPSNKVTEKGKDVELRCDPISGHTALYWYRQSLGQGLEFLIYFQGNSAPDKSGLPSDRFSAERTGGSVSTLTIQRTQQEDSAVYLCASSLPGVNYGYTFGSGTRLTVV.

CDR3 bases: TGTGCCAGCAGCCAGGGGAAGAATGGCTACACCTTC. This encodes CASSQGKNGYTF. This chain links TRBV5-6 with TRBJ1-2, with D possibly TRBD1 on 6 matching bases. Trimming stripped 4 bases from V and 6 bases from J, with 10 bases between. CDR1 and CDR2 from the germline V gene are SGHDT and YYEEEE. This CDR3 is 12 amino acids long.

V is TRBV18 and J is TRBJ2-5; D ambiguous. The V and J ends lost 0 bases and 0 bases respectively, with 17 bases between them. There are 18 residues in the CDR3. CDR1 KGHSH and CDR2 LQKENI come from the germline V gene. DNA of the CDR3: TGTGCCAGCTCACCACCGCAGGCAGGACCGCTTTACCAAGAGACCCAGTACTTC. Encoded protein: CASSPPQAGPLYQETQYF. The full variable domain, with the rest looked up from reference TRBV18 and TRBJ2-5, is NAGVMQNPRHLVRRRGQEARLRCSPMKGHSHVYWYRQLPEEGLKFMVYLQKENIIDESGMPKERFSAEFPKEGPSILRIQQVVRGDSAAYFCASSPPQAGPLYQETQYFGPGTRLLVL.

CDR3 amino acids: CAIRGLGDTEAFF. The CDR3, as DNA: TGTGCCATCCGGGGCCTGGGGGACACTGAAGCTTTCTTT. J is TRBJ1-1 and V is TRBV6-5; tentative D call: TRBD1 (5 bases). Per germline, CDR1 MNHEY and CDR2 SVGAGI. The CDR3 spans 13 residues. Between the trimmed V and J ends, which lost 10 bases and 3 bases, there was a span of 15 bases.

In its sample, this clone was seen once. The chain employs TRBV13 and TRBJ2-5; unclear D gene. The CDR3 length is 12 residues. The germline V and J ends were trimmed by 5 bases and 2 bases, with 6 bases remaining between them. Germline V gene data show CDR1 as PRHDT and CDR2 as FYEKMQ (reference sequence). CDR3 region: CASSGEQETQYF. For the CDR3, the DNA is TGTGCCAGCAGCGGTGAACAAGAGACCCAGTACTTC.

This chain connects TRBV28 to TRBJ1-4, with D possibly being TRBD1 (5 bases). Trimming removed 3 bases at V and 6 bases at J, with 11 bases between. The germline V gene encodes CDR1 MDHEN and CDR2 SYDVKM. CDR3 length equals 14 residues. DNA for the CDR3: TGTGCCAGCAGTTTCTTGAGGGGTGATGAAAAACTGTTTTTT. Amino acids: CASSFLRGDEKLFF.

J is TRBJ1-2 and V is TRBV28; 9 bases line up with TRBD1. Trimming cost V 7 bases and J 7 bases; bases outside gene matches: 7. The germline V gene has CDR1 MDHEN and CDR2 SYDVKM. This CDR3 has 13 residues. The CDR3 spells CASMGQGRGGYTF. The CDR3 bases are TGTGCCAGCATGGGACAGGGCCGTGGTGGCTACACCTTC.